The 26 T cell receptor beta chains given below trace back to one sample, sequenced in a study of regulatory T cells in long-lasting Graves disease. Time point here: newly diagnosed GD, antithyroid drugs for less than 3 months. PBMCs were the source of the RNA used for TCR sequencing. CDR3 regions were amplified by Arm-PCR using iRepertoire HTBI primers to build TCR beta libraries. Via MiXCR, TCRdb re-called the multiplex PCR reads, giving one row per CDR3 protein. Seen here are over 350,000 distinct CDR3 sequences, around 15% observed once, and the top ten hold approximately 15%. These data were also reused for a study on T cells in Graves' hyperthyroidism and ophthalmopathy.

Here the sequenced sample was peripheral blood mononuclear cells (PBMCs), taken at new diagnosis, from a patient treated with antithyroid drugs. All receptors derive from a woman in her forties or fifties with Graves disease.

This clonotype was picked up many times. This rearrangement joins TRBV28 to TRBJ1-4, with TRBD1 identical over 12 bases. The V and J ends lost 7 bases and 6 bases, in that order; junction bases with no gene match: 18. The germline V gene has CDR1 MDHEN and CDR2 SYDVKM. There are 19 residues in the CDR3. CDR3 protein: CASKLTTGTGGPFYEKLFF. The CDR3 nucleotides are TGTGCCAGCAAGCTAACGACCGGGACAGGGGGCCCGTTTTATGAAAAACTGTTTTTT.

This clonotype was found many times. For the CDR3, the DNA is TGTGCCATCAGTGAGTCGATGGGACTAGCGGGGCTACACACAGATACGCAGTATTTT. Translating it yields CAISESMGLAGLHTDTQYF. The chain employs TRBV10-3 and TRBJ2-3; 13 bases align to TRBD2. The germline V gene encodes CDR1 ENHRY and CDR2 SYGVKD. Losses at the gene ends were 0 bases for V and 2 bases for J; bases not matched to a gene: 8. The CDR3 has 19 amino acids.

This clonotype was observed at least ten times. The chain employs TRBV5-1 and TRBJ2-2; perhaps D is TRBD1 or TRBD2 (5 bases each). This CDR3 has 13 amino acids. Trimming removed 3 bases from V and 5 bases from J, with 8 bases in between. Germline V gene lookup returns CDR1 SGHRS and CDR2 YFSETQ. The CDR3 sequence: CASSWDGTGELFF. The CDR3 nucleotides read TGCGCCAGCAGCTGGGACGGAACCGGGGAGCTGTTTTTT.

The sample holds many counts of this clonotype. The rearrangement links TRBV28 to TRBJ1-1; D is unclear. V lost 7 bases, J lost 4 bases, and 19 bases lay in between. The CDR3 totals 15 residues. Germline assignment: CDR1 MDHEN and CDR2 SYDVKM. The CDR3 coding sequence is TGTGCCAGCACCTTGGGGAGGGAAATTACCACTGAAGCTTTCTTT. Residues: CASTLGREITTEAFF.

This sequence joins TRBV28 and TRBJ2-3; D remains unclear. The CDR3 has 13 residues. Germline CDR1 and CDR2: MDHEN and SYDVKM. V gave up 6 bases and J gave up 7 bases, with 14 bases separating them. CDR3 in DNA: TGTGCCAGCAGGCTACTGTCACGGAATACGCAGTATTTT. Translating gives CASRLLSRNTQYF.

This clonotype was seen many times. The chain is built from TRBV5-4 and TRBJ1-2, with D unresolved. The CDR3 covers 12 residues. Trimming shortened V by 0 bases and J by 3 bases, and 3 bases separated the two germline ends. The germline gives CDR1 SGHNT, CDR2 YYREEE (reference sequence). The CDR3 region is CASSLDDYGYTF. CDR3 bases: TGTGCCAGCAGCTTGGACGACTATGGCTACACCTTC.

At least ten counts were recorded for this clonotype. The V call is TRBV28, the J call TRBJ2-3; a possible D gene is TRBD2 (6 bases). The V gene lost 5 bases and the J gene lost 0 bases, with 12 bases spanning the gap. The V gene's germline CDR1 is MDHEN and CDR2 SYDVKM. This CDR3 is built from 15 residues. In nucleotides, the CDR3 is TGTGCCAGCAGTACAGTCGGGAGCAGCACAGATACGCAGTATTTT. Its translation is CASSTVGSSTDTQYF.

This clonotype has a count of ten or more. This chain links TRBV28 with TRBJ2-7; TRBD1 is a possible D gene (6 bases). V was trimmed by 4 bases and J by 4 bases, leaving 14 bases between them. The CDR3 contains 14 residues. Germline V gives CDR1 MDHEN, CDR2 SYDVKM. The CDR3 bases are TGTGCCAGCAGTTCTCCGACAGGTACTTACGAGCAGTACTTC. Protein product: CASSSPTGTYEQYF.

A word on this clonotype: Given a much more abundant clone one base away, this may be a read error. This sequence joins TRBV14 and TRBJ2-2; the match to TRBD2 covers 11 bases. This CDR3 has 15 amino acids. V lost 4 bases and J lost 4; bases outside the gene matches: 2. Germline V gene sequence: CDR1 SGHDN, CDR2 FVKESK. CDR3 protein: CASSPLAGVTGELFF. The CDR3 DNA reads TGTGCCAGCAGCCCACTAGCGGGAGTCACCGGGGAGCTGTTTTTT.

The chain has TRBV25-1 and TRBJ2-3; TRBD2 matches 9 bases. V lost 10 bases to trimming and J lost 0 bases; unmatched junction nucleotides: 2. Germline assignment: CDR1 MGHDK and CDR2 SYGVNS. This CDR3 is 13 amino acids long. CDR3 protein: CATTSGSTDTQYF. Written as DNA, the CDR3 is TGTGCCACAACTAGCGGGAGCACAGATACGCAGTATTTT.

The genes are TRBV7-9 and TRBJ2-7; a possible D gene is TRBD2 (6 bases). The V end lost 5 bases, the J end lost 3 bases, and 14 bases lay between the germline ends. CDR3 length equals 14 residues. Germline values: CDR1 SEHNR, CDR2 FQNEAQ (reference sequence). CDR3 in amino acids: CASSRAGNGYEQYF. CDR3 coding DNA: TGTGCCAGCAGCCGGGCGGGGAACGGCTACGAGCAGTACTTC. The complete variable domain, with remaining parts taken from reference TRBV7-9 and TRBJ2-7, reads DTGVSQNPRHKITKRGQNVTFRCDPISEHNRLYWYRQTLGQGPEFLTYFQNEAQLEKSRLLSDRFSAERPKGSFSTLEIQRTEQGDSAMYLCASSRAGNGYEQYFGPGTRLTVT.

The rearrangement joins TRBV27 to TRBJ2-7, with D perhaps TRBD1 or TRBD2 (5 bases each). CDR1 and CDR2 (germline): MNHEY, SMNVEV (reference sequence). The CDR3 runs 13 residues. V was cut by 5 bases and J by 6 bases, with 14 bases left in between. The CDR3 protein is CASSTRDLVEQYF. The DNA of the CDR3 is TGTGCCAGCAGTACCCGGGACCTCGTCGAGCAGTACTTC.

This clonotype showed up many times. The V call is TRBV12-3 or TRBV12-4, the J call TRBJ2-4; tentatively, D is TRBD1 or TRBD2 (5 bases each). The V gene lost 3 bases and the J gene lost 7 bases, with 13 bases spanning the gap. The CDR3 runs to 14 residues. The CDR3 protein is CASSFYGDGNIQYF. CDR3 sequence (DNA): TGTGCCAGCAGTTTCTACGGGGACGGGAACATTCAGTACTTC.

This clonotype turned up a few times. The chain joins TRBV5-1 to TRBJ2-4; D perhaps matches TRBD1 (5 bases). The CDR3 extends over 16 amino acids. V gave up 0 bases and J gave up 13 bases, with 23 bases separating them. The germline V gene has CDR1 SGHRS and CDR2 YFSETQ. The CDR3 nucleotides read TGCGCCAGCAGCTTGGGGGGCGGTGAGTTTAAGGATGAGCAGTACTTC. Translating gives CASSLGGGEFKDEQYF.

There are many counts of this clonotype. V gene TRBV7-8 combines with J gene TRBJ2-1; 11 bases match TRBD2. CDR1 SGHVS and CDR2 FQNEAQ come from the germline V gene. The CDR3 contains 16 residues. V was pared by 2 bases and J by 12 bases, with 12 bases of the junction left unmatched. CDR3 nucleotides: TGTGCCAGCAGCTTATATTCAGGGACTAGCGGAGGGGGGCAGTTCTTC. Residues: CASSLYSGTSGGGQFF.

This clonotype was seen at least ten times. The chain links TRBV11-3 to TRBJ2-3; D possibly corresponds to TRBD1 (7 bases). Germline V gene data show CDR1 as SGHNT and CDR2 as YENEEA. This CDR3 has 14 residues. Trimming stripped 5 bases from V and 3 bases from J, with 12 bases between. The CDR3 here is CASSEQGTTDTQYF. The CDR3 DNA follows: TGTGCCAGCAGCGAACAGGGGACTACAGATACGCAGTATTTT. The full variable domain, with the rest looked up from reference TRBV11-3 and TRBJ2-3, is EAGVVQSPRYKIIEKKQPVAFWCNPISGHNTLYWYLQNLGQGPELLIRYENEEAVDDSQLPKDRFSAERLKGVDSTLKIQPAELGDSAVYLCASSEQGTTDTQYFGPGTRLTVL.

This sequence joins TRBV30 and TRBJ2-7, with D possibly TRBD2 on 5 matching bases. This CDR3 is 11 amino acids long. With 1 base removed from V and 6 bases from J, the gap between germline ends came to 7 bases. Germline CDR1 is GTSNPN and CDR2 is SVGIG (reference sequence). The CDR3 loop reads CAWSEGGEQYF. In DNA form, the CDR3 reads TGTGCCTGGAGTGAAGGAGGCGAGCAGTACTTC. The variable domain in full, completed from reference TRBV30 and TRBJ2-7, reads SQTIHQWPATLVQPVGSPLSLECTVEGTSNPNLYWYRQAAGRGLQLLFYSVGIGQISSEVPQNLSASRPQDRQFILSSKKLLLSDSGFYLCAWSEGGEQYFGPGTRLTVT.

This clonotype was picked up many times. The CDR3 reads CASSSLRPQHF. The CDR3 coding sequence is TGTGCCAGCAGCTCCCTTAGGCCCCAGCATTTT. V is TRBV28 and J is TRBJ1-5; D is unclear. The CDR3 runs to 11 residues. The V and J ends lost 6 bases and 9 bases respectively, with 9 bases between them. Germline CDR1 is MDHEN and CDR2 is SYDVKM.

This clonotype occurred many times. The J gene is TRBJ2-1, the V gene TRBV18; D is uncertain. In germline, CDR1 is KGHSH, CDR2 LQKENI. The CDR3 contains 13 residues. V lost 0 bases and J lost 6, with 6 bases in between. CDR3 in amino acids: CASSPPTANEQFF. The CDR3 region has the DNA TGTGCCAGCTCACCACCCACAGCCAATGAGCAGTTCTTC.

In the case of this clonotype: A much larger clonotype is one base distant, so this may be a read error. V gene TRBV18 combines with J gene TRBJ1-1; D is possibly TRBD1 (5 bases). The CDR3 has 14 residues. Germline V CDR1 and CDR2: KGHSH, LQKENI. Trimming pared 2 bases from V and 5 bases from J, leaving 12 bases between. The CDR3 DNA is TGTGCCAGCTCACCAGGCAGGGATAGGACTGAAGCTTTCTTT. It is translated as CASSPGRDRTEAFF.

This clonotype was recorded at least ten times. Here the CDR3 reads CAWRRRLGSYEQYF. As DNA, the CDR3 is TGTGCCTGGAGAAGGCGGTTAGGCTCCTACGAGCAGTACTTC. The genes are TRBV30 and TRBJ2-7; D is unresolved. CDR3 length equals 14 residues. Germline V gene data show CDR1 as GTSNPN and CDR2 as SVGIG (reference sequence). V shed 3 bases and J shed 0 bases, with 12 bases lying between them.

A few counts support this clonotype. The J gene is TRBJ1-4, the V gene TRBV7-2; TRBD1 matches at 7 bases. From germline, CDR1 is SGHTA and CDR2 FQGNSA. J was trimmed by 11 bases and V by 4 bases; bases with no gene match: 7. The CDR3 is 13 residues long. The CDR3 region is CASSSDQGGKLFF. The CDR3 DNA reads TGTGCCAGCAGCTCAGATCAGGGGGGGAAACTGTTTTTT.

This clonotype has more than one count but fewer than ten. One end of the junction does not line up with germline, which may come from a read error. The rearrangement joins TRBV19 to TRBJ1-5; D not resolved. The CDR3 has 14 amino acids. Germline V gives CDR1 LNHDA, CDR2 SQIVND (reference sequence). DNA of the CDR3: TGCGCCAGTAGTATAGATAGACTCAATCAGCCCCAGCATTTT. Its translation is CASSIDRLNQPQHF.

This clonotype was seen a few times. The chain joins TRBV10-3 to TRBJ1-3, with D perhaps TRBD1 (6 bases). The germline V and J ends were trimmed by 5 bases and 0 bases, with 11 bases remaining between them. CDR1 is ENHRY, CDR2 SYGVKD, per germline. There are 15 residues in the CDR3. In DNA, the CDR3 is TGTGCCATCAGTCCAACAGGGTTCTCTGGAAACACCATATATTTT. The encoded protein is CAISPTGFSGNTIYF.

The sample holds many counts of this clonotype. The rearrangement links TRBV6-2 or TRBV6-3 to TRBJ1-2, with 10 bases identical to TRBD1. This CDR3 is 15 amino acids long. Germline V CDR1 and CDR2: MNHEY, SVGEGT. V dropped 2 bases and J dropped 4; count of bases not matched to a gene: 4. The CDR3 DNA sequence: TGTGCCAGCAGTTACGCGCGGACAGGGGGCTATGGCTACACCTTC. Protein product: CASSYARTGGYGYTF.

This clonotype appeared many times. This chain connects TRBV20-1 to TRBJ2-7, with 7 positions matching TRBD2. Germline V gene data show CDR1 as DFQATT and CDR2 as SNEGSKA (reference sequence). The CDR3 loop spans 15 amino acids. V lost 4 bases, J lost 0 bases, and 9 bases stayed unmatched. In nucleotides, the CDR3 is TGCAGTGCTAACCCTCTCAGGGAGGGCTCCTACGAGCAGTACTTC. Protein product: CSANPLREGSYEQYF.